The source of this T cell receptor (beta chain) is a study of T cells in Graves' hyperthyroidism and ophthalmopathy (dated by TCRdb to about 2019). Background for the entire study: Peripheral blood samples were taken at the time of initial diagnosis, prior to any treatment. To identify distinguishing TCR V-J signatures, a discovery cohort of some 100 patients was used, comprising approximately 40 with Graves' ophthalmopathy and roughly 60 with stable Graves' hyperthyroidism. Prospective prediction of ophthalmopathy was tested in an independent validation cohort consisting of fewer than 20 hyperthyroidism patients and over 15 patients who later progressed to ophthalmopathy. The 100 discovery patients were randomly split 7:3 into training and test sets. Thyroid tissue and blood T-cell repertoires from six Graves' hyperthyroidism patients were also compared in the study. After blood sampling, hyperthyroidism patients were treated with methimazole at a starting dose of 30 mg daily, and ophthalmopathy patients were treated with high-dose intravenous methylprednisolone. The paper describes TCR Vbeta CDR3 sequencing of 135 peripheral blood samples, made up of roughly 40 ophthalmopathy patients, roughly 80 hyperthyroidism patients and around 17 progressor patients.

What the study reported, not specific to this receptor: In validation, progression to ophthalmopathy was predicted by the model with around 70% sensitivity and around 75% specificity, a median of approximately 7.1 months before onset. In cross-validation, a model built on a 13 V-J signature told ophthalmopathy apart from stable hyperthyroidism with 87.88% sensitivity and about 81% specificity, and in testing the same model reached 80%/75%. Most expanded thyroid clonotypes (frequency above 0.001) were also detected in blood, suggesting blood repertoires may reflect thyroid immune responses. No statistical method was used to set the sample size in advance, and investigators knew the group allocation.

With regard to this clonotype: What antigen it recognizes has not been identified. Within one base of it there is no much larger clone, and no base qualities were kept.

Stable Graves' hyperthyroidism was defined as the absence of progression to ophthalmopathy over 18 months of follow-up. Hyperthyroidism patients were aged 18 to 65 years and newly diagnosed, with disease duration of less than 2 months. Patients with uncontrolled infections, other autoimmune diseases, pregnancy or lactation were excluded. Diagnoses were established on the basis of clinical symptoms, serum thyroxine and TRAb, thyroid ultrasound, and orbital computed tomography. PBMCs were separated from under 12 ml of fresh peripheral blood using Ficoll-Paque density gradient centrifugation. Total RNA was extracted using Trizol reagent, and RNA quality was assessed on an Agilent 2100 Bioanalyzer. The CDR3 sequence holds 15 residues, the cysteine and phenylalanine included. Only the CDR3 part of the read is kept: 45 bases, read in frame from the first base. Taken from the germline V gene, the CDR1 and CDR2 loops are SGHTA and FQGNSA. The V end gives up 1 base and the J end 4 bases, leaving 7 bases in the junction not matched to a gene.

Amplification of TCR beta CDR3 regions was carried out from RNA transcripts. The first round of RT-PCR for the TCR CDR3 was performed with the HTBI primer set and the Qiagen OneStep RT-PCR kit. Libraries were constructed in a second round of multiplex PCR, after which size selection and purification were carried out. Libraries were sequenced paired-end with 100 bp reads on an Illumina HiSeq2000. The study's processing was this. Raw data were processed with SOAPnuke, discarding reads with adapters, uncalled bases, mean Phred below 15, or no exact constant-primer or identifier match. COPE v1.2.5 was used to merge high-quality paired reads, and clonotypes were defined as unique nucleotide sequences. Clonotypes were aligned to IMGT TRBV, TRBD and TRBJ reference segments using MiTCR v1.1. Only V-J combinations with frequency above 0.0001, covering about 99% of repertoires, were analysed. The TCS score was defined as the ratio of F50 (clonal expansion) to E x V (chaos), calculated using BLOSUM62-based TCRdist between CDR3 peptides within each V-J. Welch's t-statistics and random forest reduced around 520 V-J features to under 15, which were used in a naive Bayes classifier (R e1071). The public reads were run again by TCRdb, first through fastp at Q25 and then through MiXCR, and only productive beta chains were kept. Each record represents a unique CDR3 protein, reported with the most common genes and DNA among its rows. The V and J calls shown here were made by TCRdb, not taken from the authors' results. The sample table holds some 560,000 distinct CDR3 sequences, of which 15% to 17% were seen once. About 7% of the sample goes to the ten largest clones.

The clonotype comes from a woman aged 25-40 years with Graves' hyperthyroidism. The receptor chain draws on TRBV7-2 and TRBJ2-7; TRBD2 agrees with 7 junctional bases. Source material: blood. The CDR3 is CASSLEGGFNYEQYF. The DNA sequence is TGTGCCAGCAGCTTAGAGGGAGGGTTTAATTACGAGCAGTACTTC.